The rows below give T cell receptor beta chains drawn from one sample of a study of cytomegalovirus exposure and HLA in healthy donors. The protocol was immunoSEQ multiplex PCR, while the TCRdb copy is restricted to in-frame clones and leaves out a portion. The sample carries about 150,000 clones, around 75% recorded once. The sequencing sample was made of PBMCs. These receptors came from a man aged 55 to 70 in good health and CMV-seronegative. The CDR3 runs from the conserved cysteine through the conserved F or W. Fields, in order: V gene, J gene, clone size, D gene, CDR3 DNA, CDR3 protein. A D gene is named only where the DNA matches it firmly. Only part of the rows carry a size: once, few, many, or a class if the clone is expanded.

>TRBV7-3|TRBJ2-2|once|TRBD2
TGTGCCAGCAGCTTATACAGGCTAGCGGGAATCACCGGGGAGCTGTTTTTT
CASSLYRLAGITGELFF
>TRBV18|TRBJ1-2|few|NA
TGTGCCAGCTCACCACCTGAAAGGGGGTCTGGCTACACCTTC
CASSPPERGSGYTF
>TRBV18|TRBJ2-2|NA|TRBD1
TGTGCCAGCTCACGACAGGGTAACACCGGGGAGCTGTTTTTT
CASSRQGNTGELFF
>TRBV7-9|TRBJ2-7|NA|TRBD2
TGTGCCAGCAGCTACATAGCGGGAATTCAACCCGAGCAGTACTTC
CASSYIAGIQPEQYF
>TRBV30|TRBJ1-6|few|NA
TGTGCCTGGAACCAGGGCCCGGAGTCACCCCTCCACTTT
CAWNQGPESPLHF
>TRBV5-8|TRBJ2-1|NA|NA
TGTGCCAGCAGCTTGGCCGGATCGGGAGCGGTGAATGAGCAGTTCTTC
CASSLAGSGAVNEQFF
>TRBV28|TRBJ2-1|once|TRBD2
TGTGCCAGCAGTTTCCACCCTAGCGGGGACAGCAATGAGCAGTTCTTC
CASSFHPSGDSNEQFF
>TRBV28|TRBJ2-6|few|NA
TGTGCCAGCAGTGAGAGCCTATCCTCTGGGGCCAACGTCCTGACTTTC
CASSESLSSGANVLTF
>TRBV6-5|TRBJ2-2|NA|NA
TGTGCCAGCAGTTCCTTGTCCAGGGAAGTCACCGGGGAGCTGTTTTTT
CASSSLSREVTGELFF
>TRBV28|TRBJ1-4|NA|NA
TGTGCCAGCAGTCCCCCGGACTTGTCAAAACTGTTTTTT
CASSPPDLSKLFF
>TRBV29-1|TRBJ2-2|NA|TRBD2
TGCAGCGTAGGTAGCGGGAGGGCCTCGGACACCGGGGAGCTGTTTTTT
CSVGSGRASDTGELFF
>TRBV28|TRBJ1-1|few|TRBD1
TGTGCCAGCAGTGTAGGGGGCTCCGAAGCTTTCTTT
CASSVGGSEAFF
>TRBV28|TRBJ2-2|NA|TRBD1
TGTGCCAGCACCCGGACAGGGGGGTCCGGGGAGCTGTTTTTT
CASTRTGGSGELFF
>TRBV4-2|TRBJ2-3|NA|NA
TGTGCCAGCAGCCAAGATGGGGGCCGAGATACGCAGTATTTT
CASSQDGGRDTQYF
>TRBV28|TRBJ1-5|few|TRBD1
TGTGCCAGCATTCGGACAGGGGGCGGTCAGCCCCAGCATTTT
CASIRTGGGQPQHF
>TRBV5-1|TRBJ1-2|NA|NA
TGCGCCAGCAGCTTGGACGGGGTAGGGAGCTTGGATGGCTACACCTTC
CASSLDGVGSLDGYTF
>TRBV11-2|TRBJ1-1|NA|NA
TGTGCCAGCAGCCCAGTCGGGGGCACTGAAGCTTTCTTT
CASSPVGGTEAFF
>TRBV29-1|TRBJ1-1|NA|NA
TGCAGCGTTGACAGGGGTTCTTCTGAAGCTTTCTTT
CSVDRGSSEAFF
>TRBV2|TRBJ2-5|NA|TRBD1
TGTGCCAGCAGTGAAGACAGGGGGCCACAAGAGACCCAGTACTTC
CASSEDRGPQETQYF
>TRBV7-8|TRBJ1-3|NA|TRBD1
TGTGCCAGCAGCTTAGTTGGGACAGCCTCTGGAAACACCATATATTTT
CASSLVGTASGNTIYF
>TRBV28|TRBJ2-2|NA|NA
TGTGCCAGCAGTTCGGTCACCGGGGAGCTGTTTTTT
CASSSVTGELFF
>TRBV7-2|TRBJ1-2|NA|TRBD1
TGTGCCAGCAGCTTAGTGGTGCAGGGGGTCCGCTACACCTTC
CASSLVVQGVRYTF
>TRBV5-4|TRBJ2-5|NA|NA
TGTGCCAGCAGCCCTGGTGGAGGGGACAGCCTAAAAGAGACCCAGTACTTC
CASSPGGGDSLKETQYF
>TRBV30|TRBJ2-5|few|TRBD1
TGTGCCTGGAGCCCATCGGACAGGGATAGAAAGACCCAGTACTTC
CAWSPSDRDRKTQYF
>TRBV7-9|TRBJ1-5|few|TRBD1
TGTGCCAGCAGCCAAACGACAGGGGACCAGCCCCAGCATTTT
CASSQTTGDQPQHF
>TRBV29-1|TRBJ1-3|few|NA
TGCAGCGTTGAGAGAACAGGGAACTCTGGAAACACCATATATTTT
CSVERTGNSGNTIYF